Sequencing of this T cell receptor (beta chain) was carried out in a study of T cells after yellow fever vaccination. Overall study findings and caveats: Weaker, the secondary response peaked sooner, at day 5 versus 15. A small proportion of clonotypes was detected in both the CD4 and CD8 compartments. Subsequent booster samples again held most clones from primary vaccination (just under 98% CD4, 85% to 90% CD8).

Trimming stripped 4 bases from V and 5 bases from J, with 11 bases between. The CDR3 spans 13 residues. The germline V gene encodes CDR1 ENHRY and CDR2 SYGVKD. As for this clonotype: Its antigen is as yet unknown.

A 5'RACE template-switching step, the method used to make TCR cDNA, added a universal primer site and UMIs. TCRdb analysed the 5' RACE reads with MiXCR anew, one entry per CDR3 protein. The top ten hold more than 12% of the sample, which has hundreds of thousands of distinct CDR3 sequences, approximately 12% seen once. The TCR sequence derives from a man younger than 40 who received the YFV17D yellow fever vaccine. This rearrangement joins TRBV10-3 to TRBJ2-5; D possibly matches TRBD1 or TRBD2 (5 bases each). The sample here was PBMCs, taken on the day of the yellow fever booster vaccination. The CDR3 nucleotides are TGTGCCATCAGTGCGGGACCCCGGGAGACCCAGTACTTC. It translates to CAISAGPRETQYF.